The TCR beta chain under discussion was sequenced for a study of neurological immune-mediated disorders. In this sample, this clonotype turned up many times. TCRdb re-called the 5' RACE reads with MiXCR, one entry per CDR3 protein. The sample includes 84,000 or so distinct CDR3 sequences, 13% of them seen just once. Germline CDR1 and CDR2: ENHRY and SYGVKD. This CDR3 contains 15 residues. V shed 4 bases, J shed 3 bases, and the junction held 9 bases outside the gene matches. Time point meaning: longitudinal time-point 2. The genes are TRBV10-3 and TRBJ2-7, with 7 positions matching TRBD1. The sequencing sample was made of PBMCs. This receptor was obtained from a female donor with HTLV-1-associated myelopathy (HAM/TSP). CDR3: CAISAGQAHHYEQYF. The CDR3 DNA is TGTGCCATCAGTGCAGGACAGGCACACCACTACGAGCAGTACTTC.